Sequencing of this TCR beta chain was carried out in a study of blood T cell repertoires in COVID-19. Study information: Acute and convalescent COVID-19 specimens originated in the United States, Italy and Spain. The cDNA or gDNA used as material had been derived from T cells, B-cell-depleted T cells, or PBMCs.

J lost 8 bases, V lost 2 bases, and 4 bases had no gene match. The germline gives CDR1 MDHEN, CDR2 SYDVKM. This CDR3 spans 13 amino acids. Participant age was 18 to 89 years, and participants resided in 25 or so US areas. How the authors handled the data: By means of reference gene primer amplification, nucleated cell counts were estimated. Libraries were prepared by immunoSEQ multiplex PCR; TCRdb keeps only in-frame clonotypes and omits some of them. D and trimming were read from the DNA, whereas the V and J calls and clone size are those reported in that table. The sample holds 140,000 to 150,000 clones, approximately 87% seen once. This clone was seen just once.

Sequenced: PBMCs or T cells enriched from blood (not recorded which). This receptor was obtained from a woman under 40 with acute COVID-19. The J gene is TRBJ1-2, the V gene TRBV28; 8 bases agree with TRBD1. The CDR3 sequence: CASSLSRGLGYTF. The CDR3 DNA follows: TGTGCCAGCAGTTTAAGCAGGGGGCTCGGCTACACCTTC.